The 2 T cell receptor beta chains listed next were all sequenced from one sample in a study of T cells in Graves' hyperthyroidism and ophthalmopathy. From RNA transcripts, TCR beta CDR3 regions were amplified. The HTBI primer set was used in a first-round RT-PCR of the TCR CDR3. In TCRdb, the multiplex PCR reads were re-called with MiXCR into one record per CDR3 protein. The repertoire holds 650,000 to 800,000 distinct CDR3 sequences, approximately 42% seen once, with more than 7% in the top ten. Sample: peripheral blood or thyroid tissue (not recorded which). The receptors were gathered from an adult man with Graves' disease, either hyperthyroidism or ophthalmopathy (not recorded which).

V is TRBV20-1 and J is TRBJ2-5, with a tentative D call TRBD2 (6 bases). Trimming removed 2 bases at V and 5 bases at J, with 12 bases between. Germline V lookup: CDR1 DFQATT, CDR2 SNEGSKA (reference sequence). This CDR3 contains 13 residues. The CDR3 loop reads CSARWRGRETQYF. CDR3 nucleotide sequence: TGCAGTGCTAGATGGCGGGGACGGGAGACCCAGTACTTC.

The chain carries TRBV7-2 and TRBJ2-7; D uncertain. Trimming left V 8 bases short and J 3 bases short, with 17 bases between. The CDR3 spans 14 residues. Per the germline V gene, CDR1 is SGHTA and CDR2 is FQGNSA. In nucleotides, the CDR3 is TGTGCCAGCTCACCACCTTCTCAGATCTACGAGCAGTACTTC. Its translation: CASSPPSQIYEQYF.